This TCR beta chain derives from a study of blood T cell repertoires in COVID-19. CDR1 is SEHNR, CDR2 FQNEAQ, per germline (reference sequence). The ends were cut back, 6 bases at V and 4 bases at J, with 18 bases in the middle. The CDR3 is 15 residues long. The sample holds a few counts of this clone. TCRdb keeps only in-frame clones here, not all; method: immunoSEQ multiplex PCR. The sample lists some 98,000 clones; 82% were seen once. The sequenced material came from peripheral blood. The gene calls are TRBV7-9 and TRBJ2-5; D unresolved. The source is a man between 65 and 85 years old with active or convalescent COVID-19. Here the CDR3 reads CASSGQFISRETQYF. The CDR3 DNA sequence: TGTGCCAGCAGTGGGCAGTTTATCAGCCGAGAGACCCAGTACTTC.